The present entry profiles one T cell receptor beta chain with its context. The target antigen is unknown. This sample is drawn from a study of molecular identifiers for immune sequencing clone quantification. TCRdb re-analysed the PCR reads in MiXCR, keeping a single row per CDR3 protein. The sample has about 640,000 distinct CDR3 sequences, about 20% seen once; the top ten hold 0.7% to 1%. General study findings and limits: Sharing of a barcode by identical TCR molecules could cause highly expanded clone sizes to be underestimated.

The CDR3 spans 13 residues. The V end lost 5 bases, the J end lost 3 bases, and 11 bases lay between the germline ends. Germline CDR1 reads SEHNR; CDR2 reads FQNEAQ (reference sequence). The receptor was derived from a human donor in good health. Some libraries in this study had Jurkat cell RNA spiked in. The gene calls are TRBV7-9 and TRBJ2-7; D gene uncertain. The sample was naive CD8+ T cells from blood, with Jurkat cell RNA spiked in. Subset indicated: FACS-sorted CD8+CD4-CCR7+CD45RA+ naive T cells. The CDR3 DNA sequence: TGTGCCAGCAGCATCACAGTCTACTACGAGCAGTACTTC. This encodes CASSITVYYEQYF.